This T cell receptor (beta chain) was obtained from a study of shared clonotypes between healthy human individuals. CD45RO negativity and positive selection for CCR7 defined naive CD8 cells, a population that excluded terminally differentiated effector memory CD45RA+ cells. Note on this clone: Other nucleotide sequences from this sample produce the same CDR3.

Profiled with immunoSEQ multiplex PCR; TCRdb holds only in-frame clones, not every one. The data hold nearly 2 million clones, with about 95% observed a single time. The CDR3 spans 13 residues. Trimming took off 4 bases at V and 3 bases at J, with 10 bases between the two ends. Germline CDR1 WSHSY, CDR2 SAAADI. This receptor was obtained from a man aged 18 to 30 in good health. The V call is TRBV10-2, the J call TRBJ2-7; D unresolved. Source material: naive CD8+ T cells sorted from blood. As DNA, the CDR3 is TGCGCCAGCAGTGCAGGATTGGGCTACGAGCAGTACTTC. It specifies CASSAGLGYEQYF.